The 32 T cell receptor beta chains presented below share a single source sample, sequenced in a study of regulatory T cells in long-lasting Graves disease. Arm-PCR of CDR3 regions and iRepertoire HTBI primers were used to build TCR beta libraries. From the multiplex PCR reads, TCRdb called clonotypes with MiXCR, one entry per CDR3 protein. The sample yields a few hundred thousand distinct CDR3 sequences, 15% to 20% seen once. Time point reported: newly diagnosed GD, antithyroid drugs for less than 3 months. RNA isolated from PBMCs was used to make the TCR library. The same data also contributed to another study, on T cells in Graves' hyperthyroidism and ophthalmopathy.

The sample was peripheral blood mononuclear cells (PBMCs), taken at new diagnosis, from a patient treated with antithyroid drugs. Receptors were obtained from a young woman with Graves disease.

This clonotype has ten or more counts. The chain has TRBV6-2 or TRBV6-3 and TRBJ2-1; D tentatively reads TRBD1 or TRBD2 (6 bases each). The germline gives CDR1 MNHEY, CDR2 SVGEGT. The CDR3 covers 12 residues. Trimming took off 4 bases at V and 9 bases at J, with 10 bases between the two ends. DNA of the CDR3: TGTGCCAGCAGTTCCGGGGGCCTTGAGCAGTTCTTC. This gives the protein CASSSGGLEQFF.

The chain recombines TRBV3-1 with TRBJ2-2; 13 nucleotides match TRBD2. CDR3 length equals 17 residues. Looked up from germline, CDR1 is LGHDT and CDR2 is YNNKEL (reference sequence). Trimming took 10 bases from V and 2 from J; bases not matched to a gene: 10. For the CDR3, the DNA is TGTGCCACTTCCTCCCGGGGACTAGCGGGAAACACCGGGGAGCTGTTTTTT. Encoded protein: CATSSRGLAGNTGELFF.

The J gene is TRBJ2-5, the V gene TRBV18; 8 bases agree with TRBD2. V trimming: 11 bases; J trimming: 1 base; junction bases outside the gene matches: 6. Germline-derived CDR1 and CDR2 are KGHSH and LQKENI. The CDR3 loop spans 13 amino acids. The CDR3 spells CAGLAGLQETQYF. For the CDR3, the DNA is TGTGCCGGCTTAGCGGGGCTCCAAGAGACCCAGTACTTC.

There are many counts of this clonotype. The J gene is TRBJ2-2, the V gene TRBV11-3; 8 bases match TRBD1. V lost 3 bases, J lost 5 bases, and 2 bases stayed unmatched. Germline CDR1 reads SGHNT; CDR2 reads YENEEA. This CDR3 has 14 amino acids. The CDR3 DNA sequence: TGTGCCAGCAGCTTCCAGGGGGCGACCGGGGAGCTGTTTTTT. Translated: CASSFQGATGELFF.

Ten or more counts support this clonotype. The rearrangement links TRBV28 to TRBJ2-3; D possibly corresponds to TRBD1 (6 bases). This CDR3 contains 19 residues. Trimming shortened V by 6 bases and J by 0 bases, and 25 bases separated the two germline ends. Germline CDR1 reads MDHEN; CDR2 reads SYDVKM. The CDR3 DNA follows: TGTGCCAGCAGAACCCGTTTCATGGACAGTTCTTCTAGCACAGATACGCAGTATTTT. It specifies CASRTRFMDSSSSTDTQYF. The variable domain in full, completed from reference TRBV28 and TRBJ2-3, reads DVKVTQSSRYLVKRTGEKVFLECVQDMDHENMFWYRQDPGLGLRLIYFSYDVKMKEKGDIPEGYSVSREKKERFSLILESASTNQTSMYLCASRTRFMDSSSSTDTQYFGPGTRLTVL.

The chain combines TRBV5-1 with TRBJ1-2, with 9 bases fitting TRBD1. With 5 bases clipped from V and 4 bases from J, the junction kept 6 bases outside the gene matches. The CDR3 length is 14 residues. The germline CDR1 and CDR2 sequences are SGHRS and YFSETQ. The CDR3 reads CASRSDRGGYGYTF. CDR3 bases: TGCGCCAGCAGATCGGACAGGGGCGGCTATGGCTACACCTTC.

This clonotype was seen at least ten times. The chain links TRBV20-1 to TRBJ1-6; weak D call: TRBD1 (5 bases). Germline V lookup: CDR1 DFQATT, CDR2 SNEGSKA (reference sequence). CDR3 size: 15 residues. V was trimmed by 2 bases and J by 4 bases, leaving 12 bases between them. The CDR3 is CSARWGGTYNSPLHF. For the CDR3, the DNA is TGCAGTGCTAGATGGGGGGGAACTTATAATTCACCCCTCCACTTT.

At least ten counts were recorded for this clonotype. J is TRBJ1-5 and V is TRBV28; 9 nucleotides line up with TRBD1. The CDR3 has 15 amino acids. V lost 6 bases to trimming and J lost 7 bases; unmatched junction nucleotides: 10. Germline CDR1 is MDHEN and CDR2 is SYDVKM. The CDR3 DNA reads as TGTGCCAGCAGCGCACAGGGGGCAGGAGGACAGCCCCAGCATTTT. Translated, it gives CASSAQGAGGQPQHF.

This clonotype was seen more than once but under ten times. V gene TRBV10-3 combines with J gene TRBJ2-5; the match to TRBD2 covers 7 bases. The V and J ends lost 3 bases and 5 bases, in that order; junction bases with no gene match: 9. Germline values: CDR1 ENHRY, CDR2 SYGVKD. There are 15 residues in the CDR3. This CDR3 is CAISDGRREGETQYF. In DNA form, the CDR3 reads TGTGCCATCAGTGACGGGCGCAGGGAGGGGGAGACCCAGTACTTC.

The CDR3 sequence is CATSDWDRGSTDTQYF. The CDR3 DNA follows: TGTGCCACCAGTGACTGGGACAGGGGCTCCACAGATACGCAGTATTTT. The chain recombines TRBV24-1 with TRBJ2-3, with TRBD1 matching over 10 bases. The CDR3 is made up of 16 amino acids. Germline lookup yields CDR1 KGHDR and CDR2 SFDVKD. V lost 4 bases and J lost 2; bases outside the gene matches: 5.

This clonotype was seen repeatedly, ten times or more. The rearrangement links TRBV28 to TRBJ1-2; the D gene is possibly TRBD1 (5 bases). CDR3 length: 15 residues. The germline CDR1 and CDR2 sequences are MDHEN and SYDVKM. V dropped 3 bases and J dropped 0 bases, with 11 bases sitting between them. The CDR3 loop reads CASSFLGLSNYGYTF. CDR3 sequence (DNA): TGTGCCAGCAGTTTTCTGGGGCTTTCTAACTATGGCTACACCTTC.

This clonotype came up many times. This chain joins TRBV12-3 or TRBV12-4 and TRBJ2-1; 8 bases line up with TRBD2. CDR3 size: 15 residues. Unmatched junction bases numbered 7, after V lost 5 bases and J lost 4 bases. CDR3 loop: CASSISGRQYNEQFF. The CDR3 bases are TGTGCCAGCAGTATAAGCGGGAGACAGTACAATGAGCAGTTCTTC.

This clonotype was seen at least ten times. V usage is TRBV28 and J usage is TRBJ2-1, with D possibly called TRBD1 or TRBD2 (5 bases each). This CDR3 contains 13 residues. Deletions cut 4 bases from V and 11 bases from J, with 15 bases between. Germline loops: CDR1 MDHEN, CDR2 SYDVKM. In DNA, the CDR3 is TGTGCCAGCAGTTCTGACAGAAGGGGACAGCAGTTCTTC. This codes for CASSSDRRGQQFF.

Many counts were recorded for this clonotype. This sequence joins TRBV6-2 or TRBV6-3 and TRBJ2-7; D unclear. V lost 0 bases and J lost 3, with 9 bases in between. Germline loops: CDR1 MNHEY, CDR2 SVGEGT. The CDR3 runs to 14 residues. CDR3 residues: CASSYSRLNYEQYF. The CDR3 DNA reads as TGTGCCAGCAGTTACTCGAGGCTAAACTACGAGCAGTACTTC.

This clonotype was seen repeatedly, ten times or more. The chain combines TRBV6-1 with TRBJ2-5; TRBD1 agrees at 9 bases. Germline V lookup: CDR1 MNHNS, CDR2 SASEGT. This CDR3 has 14 amino acids. J gave up 7 bases and V 6 bases, and 9 bases lay outside the gene matches. CDR3 DNA sequence: TGTGCCAGCAGCAAAGCCGGGACAGGGTTGACCCAGTACTTC. It is translated as CASSKAGTGLTQYF.

This chain joins TRBV11-2 and TRBJ2-2, with D unclear. With 1 base removed from V and 1 base from J, the gap between germline ends came to 7 bases. CDR1 is SGHAT and CDR2 is FQNNGV in the germline V gene. This CDR3 has 15 amino acids. Written as DNA, the CDR3 is TGTGCCAGCAGCTTAGGACGGGTGAACACCGGGGAGCTGTTTTTT. This codes for CASSLGRVNTGELFF.

The sample holds many counts of this clonotype. V and J are TRBV11-2 and TRBJ2-7; 7 nucleotides agree with TRBD2. Germline CDR1 is SGHAT and CDR2 is FQNNGV. This CDR3 comprises 15 residues. J was trimmed by 6 bases and V by 0 bases; bases with no gene match: 8. The DNA for the CDR3 is TGTGCCAGCAGCTTAGATGGGAGGGCAGCCGGCGAGCAGTACTTC. It translates to CASSLDGRAAGEQYF.

This clonotype was observed a few times. The chain is built from TRBV10-3 and TRBJ2-7; 7 positions match TRBD2. Germline-derived CDR1 and CDR2 are ENHRY and SYGVKD. Losses at the gene ends were 3 bases for V and 2 bases for J; bases not matched to a gene: 7. The CDR3 loop spans 15 amino acids. The DNA for the CDR3 is TGTGCCATCAGTGATGTGGCTAGCGGAACCTACGAGCAGTACTTC. Translated: CAISDVASGTYEQYF.

This clonotype occurred many times. The genes are TRBV20-1 and TRBJ2-5; no clear D. Trimming took off 3 bases at V and 1 base at J, with 21 bases between the two ends. The CDR3 is 17 residues long. The V gene's germline CDR1 is DFQATT and CDR2 SNEGSKA (reference sequence). CDR3 DNA sequence: TGCAGTGCTAGTTTACCGGGCCCTTTGGCGATCCAAGAGACCCAGTACTTC. Protein: CSASLPGPLAIQETQYF.

This clonotype appeared many times. The rearrangement uses TRBV20-1 and TRBJ2-1; D might be TRBD1 or TRBD2, each matching 6 bases. The CDR3 spans 13 residues. Germline V lookup: CDR1 DFQATT, CDR2 SNEGSKA (reference sequence). Trimming pared 6 bases from V and 8 bases from J, leaving 17 bases between. The DNA for the CDR3 is TGCAGTGCCCAAAGGGGGGACATCGATGAGCAGTTCTTC. It codes for CSAQRGDIDEQFF.

This clonotype was recorded many times. The V and J genes are TRBV20-1 and TRBJ2-3, with TRBD1 as a possible D gene (8 bases). CDR1 is DFQATT, CDR2 SNEGSKA, per germline (reference sequence). The CDR3 extends over 13 amino acids. The CDR3 is CSRTGRDTDTQYF. DNA for the CDR3: TGCAGCCGGACAGGGAGGGATACAGATACGCAGTATTTT.

V is TRBV28 and J is TRBJ1-5; TRBD1 might be the D (6 bases). The CDR3 runs 17 residues. V was trimmed by 4 bases and J by 0 bases, leaving 16 bases between them. Germline V gives CDR1 MDHEN, CDR2 SYDVKM. CDR3 sequence: CASSSGWGQDSNQPQHF. CDR3 DNA: TGTGCCAGCAGTTCAGGGTGGGGACAAGATAGCAATCAGCCCCAGCATTTT.

This clonotype came up many times. This rearrangement joins TRBV6-1 to TRBJ2-1; 14 nucleotides line up with TRBD2. V lost 7 bases and J lost 6; bases outside the gene matches: 2. There are 14 residues in the CDR3. Germline lookup yields CDR1 MNHNS and CDR2 SASEGT. In DNA form, the CDR3 reads TGTGCCAGCAATGGACTAGCGGGAGGCAATGAGCAGTTCTTC. This translates into CASNGLAGGNEQFF.

This clonotype was detected only a few times. V is TRBV12-3 or TRBV12-4 and J is TRBJ2-3, with D possibly being TRBD1 (5 bases). This CDR3 has 15 residues. V was trimmed by 7 bases and J by 4 bases, leaving 18 bases between them. This chain's CDR3 is CASKTTGILADTQYF. CDR3 DNA sequence: TGTGCCAGCAAAACAACAGGAATTTTAGCAGATACGCAGTATTTT.

This clonotype was picked up many times. The chain has TRBV5-6 and TRBJ1-1, with 8 bases identical to TRBD1. The germline V gene encodes CDR1 SGHDT and CDR2 YYEEEE. This CDR3 contains 15 residues. V lost 3 bases to trimming and J lost 1 base; unmatched junction nucleotides: 5. CDR3 nucleotide sequence: TGTGCCAGCAGCTACGACAGGGGTTCGAACACTGAAGCTTTCTTT. This codes for CASSYDRGSNTEAFF.

This clonotype has a handful of counts. J is TRBJ1-1 and V is TRBV4-2, with D unresolved. This CDR3 region has 14 residues. Germline CDR1 is LGHNA and CDR2 is YNFKEQ. V gave up 2 bases and J gave up 1 base, with 8 bases separating them. CDR3 sequence reads: CASSQRNSNTEAFF. The CDR3 bases are TGTGCCAGCAGCCAACGTAATTCGAACACTGAAGCTTTCTTT.

This clonotype was recorded a few times. Because the CDR3 is missing its conserved closing phenylalanine or tryptophan, this is likely a read error. The limits of the CDR3 on the DNA are not certain, so only TCRdb's listed CDR3 is given. J is TRBJ2-7 and V is TRBV20-1; the table's D call, TRBD2, was not checked against the DNA. The germline gives CDR1 DFQATT, CDR2 SNEGSKA (reference sequence). The CDR3 numbers 11 amino acids, ends counted. The CDR3 reads CSARGGLAGPR.

This clonotype was observed at least ten times. The chain combines TRBV9 with TRBJ2-7; D is uncertain. Trimming took 7 bases from V and 9 from J, leaving 11 bases between them. CDR3 size: 10 residues. In germline, CDR1 is SGDLS, CDR2 YYNGEE. In DNA form, the CDR3 reads TGTGCCAGCCCTCCCTCGTTGCAGTACTTC. This sequence encodes CASPPSLQYF.

This clonotype showed up many times. V usage is TRBV6-1 and J usage is TRBJ2-1, with 9 nucleotides matching TRBD1. The CDR3 sequence is 16 residues long. The junction had 10 bases not matched to a gene; V was cut back by 5 bases and J by 5 bases. From germline, CDR1 is MNHNS and CDR2 SASEGT. CDR3 DNA: TGTGCCAGCAGTAAACGGGACAGGGTCATCCACAATGAGCAGTTCTTC. It yields the protein CASSKRDRVIHNEQFF.

This clonotype was detected many times. The chain recombines TRBV6-5 with TRBJ2-3; D is perhaps TRBD1 or TRBD2 (5 bases each). V was shortened by 2 bases and J by 2 bases, with 8 bases between the two germline ends. Germline V gene sequence: CDR1 MNHEY, CDR2 SVGAGI. The CDR3 is made up of 14 amino acids. In DNA, the CDR3 is TGTGCCAGCAGTTACGGGGGTCCCACAGATACGCAGTATTTT. Amino acids: CASSYGGPTDTQYF.

This clonotype was seen more than once but under ten times. J is TRBJ1-2 and V is TRBV15; 9 positions agree with TRBD1. CDR3 length: 15 residues. CDR1 is LNHNV and CDR2 is YYDKDF in the germline V gene (reference sequence). V lost 0 bases to trimming and J lost 6 bases; unmatched junction nucleotides: 5. CDR3 in amino acids: CATSRDLRQGDGYTF. As DNA, the CDR3 is TGTGCCACCAGCAGAGATCTGAGACAGGGGGATGGCTACACCTTC.

In its sample, this clonotype was seen many times. V usage is TRBV28 and J usage is TRBJ1-3; D ambiguous. Germline V CDR1 and CDR2: MDHEN, SYDVKM. The CDR3 totals 15 residues. V lost 5 bases to trimming and J lost 3 bases, with 14 bases between them. The CDR3 DNA reads as TGTGCCAGCAGTCCGCCGAGTGGGTATGGAAACACCATATATTTT. Residues: CASSPPSGYGNTIYF.